This T cell receptor (beta chain) comes out of a study of identical twins. TCRdb re-derived calls from the 5' RACE reads in MiXCR, one entry per CDR3 protein. Of just over 450,000 distinct CDR3 sequences listed, 13% to 15% are singletons. This clonotype has more than one count but fewer than ten. Its antigen is unidentified. Study-level findings and limits: Reduced insertions were recorded for abundant cord blood beta clonotypes, with no such pattern in memory repertoires. Invariant populations such as MAIT and iNKT cells could partly muddle zero-insertion analyses.

This CDR3 spans 16 amino acids. Looked up from germline, CDR1 is KGHSH and CDR2 is LQKENI. The V gene end was trimmed by 4 bases and the J gene end by 3 bases; junction bases not matched to a gene: 6. This sample also belongs to another study, concerning yellow fever vaccine responses in identical twins.

Specimen: CD4+ T cells sorted from blood. This sequence was found in a woman between 18 and 29 years old in good health. V and J are TRBV18 and TRBJ2-2, with 9 bases aligning to TRBD1. The CDR3 region has the DNA TGTGCCAGCTCACTCCCGGGACAGGGATACACCGGGGAGCTGTTTTTT. Translated, it gives CASSLPGQGYTGELFF.